Many counts were recorded for the clone carrying this TCR beta chain. Time point indicated: newly diagnosed GD, antithyroid drugs for less than 3 months. Preparation of the TCR library used RNA extracted from PBMCs. The CDR3 spans 12 residues. Trimming stripped 0 bases from V and 14 bases from J, with 12 bases between. Germline V CDR1 and CDR2: SGHRS, YFSETQ. This sample is part of a study of regulatory T cells in long-lasting Graves disease. CDR3-region Arm-PCR and iRepertoire HTBI primers produced the TCR beta libraries. TCRdb reprocessed the multiplex PCR reads via MiXCR and lists one record per CDR3 protein. The repertoire includes 440,000 or so distinct CDR3 sequences, about 15% of them detected once, and 16% sits in the top ten. The same data also went into a second study, on T cells in Graves' hyperthyroidism and ophthalmopathy.

Sequences were derived from peripheral blood mononuclear cells (PBMCs), sampled at new diagnosis, from a patient treated with antithyroid drugs. J is TRBJ2-1 and V is TRBV5-1, with unresolved D. The sequence came from a woman in her 30s with Graves disease. The CDR3 loop reads CASSLDQVLKFF. The CDR3 bases are TGCGCCAGCAGCTTGGACCAAGTATTGAAGTTCTTC.